This TCR beta chain derives from a study of T cell responses to AZD1222 COVID-19 vaccine. Worth noting for this clone: The antigen is undetermined.

Study-level results: It was only after the peak T cell response that any repertoires were sampled. Just a handful of people given AZD1222 tested seropositive at baseline. Donors were largely white British and mainly female; clonal diversity was possibly underestimated.

After removal of 5 bases from V and 8 bases from J, the junction contained 7 bases not matched to a gene. The CDR3 totals 13 residues. The germline gives CDR1 MNHEY, CDR2 SVGAGI. Repertoires were generated with immunoSEQ multiplex PCR, while TCRdb's copy carries only in-frame clones and drops some. Found here are 90,000 to 110,000 clones, roughly 82% of them singletons; the top ten hold less than 6%. This chain joins TRBV6-5 and TRBJ1-2; 8 bases match TRBD1. The sequence was obtained from an adult in good health. This sample comprised peripheral blood, obtained on day 0 of AZD1222 vaccination. The CDR3 DNA reads as TGTGCCAGCAGTACGACAGGGGAACGGGGCTACACCTTC. This gives the protein CASSTTGERGYTF.